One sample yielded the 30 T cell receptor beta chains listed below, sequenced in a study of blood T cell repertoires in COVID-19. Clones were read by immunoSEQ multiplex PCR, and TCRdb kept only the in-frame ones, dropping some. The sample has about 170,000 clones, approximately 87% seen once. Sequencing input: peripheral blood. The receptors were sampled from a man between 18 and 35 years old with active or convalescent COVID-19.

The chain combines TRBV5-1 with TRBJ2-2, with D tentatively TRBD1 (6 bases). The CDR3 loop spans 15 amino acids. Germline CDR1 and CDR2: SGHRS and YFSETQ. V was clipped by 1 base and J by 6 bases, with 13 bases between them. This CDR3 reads CASSLPGGRSGELFF. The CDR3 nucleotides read TGCGCCAGCAGCTTGCCTGGGGGCAGGTCCGGGGAGCTGTTTTTT.

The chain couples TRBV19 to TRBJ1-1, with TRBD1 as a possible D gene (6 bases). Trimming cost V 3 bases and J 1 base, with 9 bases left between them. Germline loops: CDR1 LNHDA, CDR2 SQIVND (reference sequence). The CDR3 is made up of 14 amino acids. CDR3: CASSIVQGNTEAFF. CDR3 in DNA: TGTGCCAGTAGTATCGTACAGGGGAACACTGAAGCTTTCTTT.

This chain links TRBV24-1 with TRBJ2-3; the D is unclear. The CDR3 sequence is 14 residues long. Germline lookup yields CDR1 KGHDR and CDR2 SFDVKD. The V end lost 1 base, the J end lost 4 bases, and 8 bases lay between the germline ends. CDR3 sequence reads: CATSDLATSDTQYF. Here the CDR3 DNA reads TGTGCCACCAGTGATTTAGCGACCTCAGATACGCAGTATTTT.

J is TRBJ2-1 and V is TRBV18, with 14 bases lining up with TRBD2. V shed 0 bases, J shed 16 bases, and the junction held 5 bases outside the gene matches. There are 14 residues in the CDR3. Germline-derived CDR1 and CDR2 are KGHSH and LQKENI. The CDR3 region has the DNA TGTGCCAGCTCACCACCGGGACTAGCGGGAGAAAAATTCTTC. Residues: CASSPPGLAGEKFF.

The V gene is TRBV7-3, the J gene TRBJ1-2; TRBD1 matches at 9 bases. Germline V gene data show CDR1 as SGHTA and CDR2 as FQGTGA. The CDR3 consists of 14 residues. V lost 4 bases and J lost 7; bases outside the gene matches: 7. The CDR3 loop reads CASSSPGQGIGYTF. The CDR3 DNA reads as TGTGCCAGCAGCTCACCGGGACAGGGTATTGGCTACACCTTC. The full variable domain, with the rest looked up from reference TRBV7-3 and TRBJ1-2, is GAGVSQTPSNKVTEKGKYVELRCDPISGHTALYWYRQSLGQGPEFLIYFQGTGAADDSGLPNDRFFAVRPEGSVSTLKIQRTERGDSAVYLCASSSPGQGIGYTFGSGTRLTVV.

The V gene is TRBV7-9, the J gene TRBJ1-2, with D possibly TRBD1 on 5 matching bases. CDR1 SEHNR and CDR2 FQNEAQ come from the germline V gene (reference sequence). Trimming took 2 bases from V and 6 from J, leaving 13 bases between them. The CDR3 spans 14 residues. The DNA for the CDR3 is TGTGCCAGCAGCTTATTAGCCAGGGAGGATGGCTACACCTTC. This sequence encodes CASSLLAREDGYTF.

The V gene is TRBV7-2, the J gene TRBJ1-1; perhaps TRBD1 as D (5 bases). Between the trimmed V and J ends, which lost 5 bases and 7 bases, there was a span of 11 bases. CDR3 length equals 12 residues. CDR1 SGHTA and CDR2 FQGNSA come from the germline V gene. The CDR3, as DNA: TGTGCCAGCAGCACCAGGGCTAGTGAAGCTTTCTTT. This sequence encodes CASSTRASEAFF.

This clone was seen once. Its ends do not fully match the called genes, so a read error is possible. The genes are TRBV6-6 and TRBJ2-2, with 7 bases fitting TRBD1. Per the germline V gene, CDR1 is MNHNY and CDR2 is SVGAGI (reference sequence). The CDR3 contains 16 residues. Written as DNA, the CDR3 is TGTGCCAGCAGTTACTCGTGGACAGGACACACAGGGGAGCTGTTTTTT. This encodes CASSYSWTGHTGELFF.

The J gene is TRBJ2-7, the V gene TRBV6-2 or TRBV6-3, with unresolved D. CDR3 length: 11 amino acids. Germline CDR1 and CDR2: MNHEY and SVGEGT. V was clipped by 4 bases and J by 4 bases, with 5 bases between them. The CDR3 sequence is CASSSVYEQYV. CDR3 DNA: TGTGCCAGCAGTTCGGTATACGAGCAGTACGTC.

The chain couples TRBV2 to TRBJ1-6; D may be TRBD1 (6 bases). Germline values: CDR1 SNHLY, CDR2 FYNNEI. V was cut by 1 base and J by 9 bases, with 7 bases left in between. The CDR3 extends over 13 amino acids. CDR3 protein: CASSEGGGSPLHF. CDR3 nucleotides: TGTGCCAGCAGTGAAGGAGGGGGTTCACCCCTCCACTTT. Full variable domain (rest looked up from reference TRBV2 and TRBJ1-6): EPEVTQTPSHQVTQMGQEVILRCVPISNHLYFYWYRQILGQKVEFLVSFYNNEISEKSEIFDDQFSVERPDGSNFTLKIRSTKLEDSAMYFCASSEGGGSPLHFGNGTRLTVT.

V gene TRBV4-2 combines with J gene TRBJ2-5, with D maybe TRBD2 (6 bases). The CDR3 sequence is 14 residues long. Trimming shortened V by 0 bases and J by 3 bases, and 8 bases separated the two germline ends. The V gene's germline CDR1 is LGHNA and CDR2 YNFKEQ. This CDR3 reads CASSQDGGKETQYF. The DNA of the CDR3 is TGTGCCAGCAGCCAAGATGGCGGGAAAGAGACCCAGTACTTC.

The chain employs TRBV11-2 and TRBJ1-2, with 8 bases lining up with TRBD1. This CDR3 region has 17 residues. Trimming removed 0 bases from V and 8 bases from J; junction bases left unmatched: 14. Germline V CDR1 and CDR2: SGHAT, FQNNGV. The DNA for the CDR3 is TGTGCCAGCAGCTTAGATCTTTTGGCAGCCCGGGACAGGGGCTACACCTTC. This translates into CASSLDLLAARDRGYTF.

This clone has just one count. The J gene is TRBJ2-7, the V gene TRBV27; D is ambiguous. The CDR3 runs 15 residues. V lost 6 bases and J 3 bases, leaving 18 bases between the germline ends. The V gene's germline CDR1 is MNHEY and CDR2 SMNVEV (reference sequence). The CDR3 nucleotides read TGTGCCAGCAGCGTCGACATAAGCACGGTCTACGAGCAGTACTTC. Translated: CASSVDISTVYEQYF.

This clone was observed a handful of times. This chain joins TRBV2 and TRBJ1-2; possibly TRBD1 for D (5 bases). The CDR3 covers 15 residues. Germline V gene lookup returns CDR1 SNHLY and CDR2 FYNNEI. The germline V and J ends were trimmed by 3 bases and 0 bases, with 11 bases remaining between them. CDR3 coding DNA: TGTGCCAGCAGTGATGCGGGGGGGGCTAACTATGGCTACACCTTC. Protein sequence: CASSDAGGANYGYTF.

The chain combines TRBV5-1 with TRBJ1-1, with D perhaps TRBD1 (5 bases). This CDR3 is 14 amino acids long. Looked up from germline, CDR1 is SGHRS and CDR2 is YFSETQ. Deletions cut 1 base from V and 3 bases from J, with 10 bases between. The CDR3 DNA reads TGCGCCAGCAGCTTGTCCGGGGGGGACACTGAAGCTTTCTTT. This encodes CASSLSGGDTEAFF.

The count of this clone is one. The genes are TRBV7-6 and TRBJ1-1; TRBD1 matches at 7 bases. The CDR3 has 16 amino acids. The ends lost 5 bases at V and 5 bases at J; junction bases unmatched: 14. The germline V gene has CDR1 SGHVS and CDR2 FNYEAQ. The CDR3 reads CASSGGEGAIETEAFF. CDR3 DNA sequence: TGTGCCAGCAGCGGGGGAGAGGGGGCGATTGAAACTGAAGCTTTCTTT. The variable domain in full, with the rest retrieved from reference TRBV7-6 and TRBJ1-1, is GAGVSQSPRYKVTKRGQDVALRCDPISGHVSLYWYRQALGQGPEFLTYFNYEAQQDKSGLPNDRFSAERPEGSISTLTIQRTEQRDSAMYRCASSGGEGAIETEAFFGQGTRLTVV.

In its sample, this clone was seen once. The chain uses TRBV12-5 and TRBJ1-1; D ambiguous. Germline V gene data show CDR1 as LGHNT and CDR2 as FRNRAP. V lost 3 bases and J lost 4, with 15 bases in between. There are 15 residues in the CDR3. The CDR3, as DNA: TGTGCTAGTGGTTTAGTCCTCGATCGAGGCACTGAAGCTTTCTTT. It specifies CASGLVLDRGTEAFF.

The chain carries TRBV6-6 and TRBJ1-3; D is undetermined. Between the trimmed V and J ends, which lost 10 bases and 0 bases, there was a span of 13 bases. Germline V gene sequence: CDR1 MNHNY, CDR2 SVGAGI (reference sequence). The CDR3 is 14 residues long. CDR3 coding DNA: TGTGCCATCAATCCGGGTGCCTCTGGAAACACCATATATTTT. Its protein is CAINPGASGNTIYF.

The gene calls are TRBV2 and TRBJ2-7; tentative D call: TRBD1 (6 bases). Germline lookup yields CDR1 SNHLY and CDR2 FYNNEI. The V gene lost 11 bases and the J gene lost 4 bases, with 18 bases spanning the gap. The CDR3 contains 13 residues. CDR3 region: CAGTPDRNYEQYF. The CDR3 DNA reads TGTGCCGGGACCCCGGACAGAAATTACGAGCAGTACTTC.

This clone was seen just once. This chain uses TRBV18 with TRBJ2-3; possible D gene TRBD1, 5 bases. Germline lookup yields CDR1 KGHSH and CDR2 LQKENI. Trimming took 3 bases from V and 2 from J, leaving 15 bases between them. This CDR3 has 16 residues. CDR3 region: CASSPFRTDNTDTQYF. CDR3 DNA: TGTGCCAGCTCACCGTTCCGGACGGACAACACAGATACGCAGTATTTT.

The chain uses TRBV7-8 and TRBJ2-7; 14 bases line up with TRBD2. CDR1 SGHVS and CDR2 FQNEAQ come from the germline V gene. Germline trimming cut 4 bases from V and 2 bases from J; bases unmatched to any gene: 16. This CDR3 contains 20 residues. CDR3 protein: CASSSFQGGLAGDKAYEQYF. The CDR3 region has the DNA TGTGCCAGCAGCTCGTTCCAGGGGGGACTAGCGGGAGACAAAGCCTACGAGCAGTACTTC.

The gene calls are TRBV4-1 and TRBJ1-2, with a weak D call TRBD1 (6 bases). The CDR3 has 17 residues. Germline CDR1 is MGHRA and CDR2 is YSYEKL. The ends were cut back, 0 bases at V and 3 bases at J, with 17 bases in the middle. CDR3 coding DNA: TGCGCCAGCAGCCAAGAAGATACAGGGTATTCTTACTATGGCTACACCTTC. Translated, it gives CASSQEDTGYSYYGYTF.

CDR3 DNA: TGTGCCAGCAGTGAAGAGGAGGGATCAGATACGCAGTATTTT. As protein: CASSEEEGSDTQYF. The chain recombines TRBV2 with TRBJ2-3, with D possibly being TRBD2 (6 bases). With 1 base removed from V and 4 bases from J, the gap between germline ends came to 9 bases. Germline V CDR1 and CDR2: SNHLY, FYNNEI. The CDR3 runs 14 residues.

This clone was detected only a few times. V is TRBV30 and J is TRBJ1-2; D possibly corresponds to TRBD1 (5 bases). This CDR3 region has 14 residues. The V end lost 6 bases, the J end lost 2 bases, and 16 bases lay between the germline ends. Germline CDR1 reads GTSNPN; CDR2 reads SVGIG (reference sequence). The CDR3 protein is CACKTRVGNYGYTF. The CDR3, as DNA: TGTGCCTGTAAAACCAGGGTCGGGAACTATGGCTACACCTTC.

The CDR3 DNA reads TGTGCCAGCAGCTTAGCAGGGGGCGCCACTGAAGCTTTCTTT. Translation: CASSLAGGATEAFF. The chain combines TRBV11-2 with TRBJ1-1, with 8 bases identical to TRBD1. CDR3 length: 14 amino acids. The V and J ends lost 1 base and 4 bases, in that order; junction bases with no gene match: 2. Germline lookup yields CDR1 SGHAT and CDR2 FQNNGV.

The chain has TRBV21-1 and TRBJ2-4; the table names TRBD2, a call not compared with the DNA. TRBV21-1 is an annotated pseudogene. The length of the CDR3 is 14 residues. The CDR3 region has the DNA TGTGTGGAGGAGGGTCAGATAGCCAAAAACATTCAGTACTTC. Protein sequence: CVEEGQIAKNIQYF.

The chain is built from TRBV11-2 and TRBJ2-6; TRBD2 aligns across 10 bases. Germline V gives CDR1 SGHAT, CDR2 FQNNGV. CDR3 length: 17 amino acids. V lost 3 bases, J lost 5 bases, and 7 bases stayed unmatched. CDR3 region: CASSLASGGARANVLTF. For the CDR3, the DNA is TGTGCCAGCAGCTTGGCAAGCGGGGGGGCCAGGGCCAACGTCCTGACTTTC.

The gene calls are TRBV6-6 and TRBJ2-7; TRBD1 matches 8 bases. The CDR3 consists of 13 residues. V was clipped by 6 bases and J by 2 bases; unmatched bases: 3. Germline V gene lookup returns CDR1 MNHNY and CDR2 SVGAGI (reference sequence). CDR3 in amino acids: CASRAGGPYEQYF. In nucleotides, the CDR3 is TGTGCCAGCAGAGCAGGGGGCCCCTACGAGCAGTACTTC.

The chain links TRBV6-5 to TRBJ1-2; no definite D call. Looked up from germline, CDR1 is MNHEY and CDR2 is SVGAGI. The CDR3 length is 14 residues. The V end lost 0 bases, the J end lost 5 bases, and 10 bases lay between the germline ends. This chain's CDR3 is CASSYSGGRYGYTF. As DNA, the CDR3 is TGTGCCAGCAGTTACTCGGGCGGGAGGTATGGCTACACCTTC.

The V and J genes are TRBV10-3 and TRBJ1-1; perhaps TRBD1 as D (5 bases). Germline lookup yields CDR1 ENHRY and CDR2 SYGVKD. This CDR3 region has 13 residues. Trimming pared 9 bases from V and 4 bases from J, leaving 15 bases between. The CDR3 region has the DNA TGTGCCATACGGGGAGGGGAGGGCACTGAAGCTTTCTTT. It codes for CAIRGGEGTEAFF.